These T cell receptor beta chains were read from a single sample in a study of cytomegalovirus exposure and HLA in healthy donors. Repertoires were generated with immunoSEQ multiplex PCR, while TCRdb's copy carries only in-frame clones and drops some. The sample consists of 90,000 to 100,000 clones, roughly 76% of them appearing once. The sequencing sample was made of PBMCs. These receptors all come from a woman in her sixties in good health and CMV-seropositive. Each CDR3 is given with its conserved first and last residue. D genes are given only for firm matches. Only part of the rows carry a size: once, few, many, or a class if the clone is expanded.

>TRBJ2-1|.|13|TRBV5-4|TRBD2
CASSSGTSNEQFF
TGTGCCAGCAGCTCCGGGACTAGCAATGAGCAGTTCTTC
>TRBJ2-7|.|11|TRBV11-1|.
CASSGRQKQYF
TGTGCCAGCAGCGGGAGGCAGAAGCAGTACTTC
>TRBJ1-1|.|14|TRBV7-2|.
CASSLYGGQTEAFF
TGTGCCAGCAGCTTATACGGGGGGCAGACTGAAGCTTTCTTT
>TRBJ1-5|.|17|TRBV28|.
CASSLMQGGYSNQPQHF
TGTGCCAGCAGTCTCATGCAGGGCGGTTATAGCAATCAGCCCCAGCATTTT
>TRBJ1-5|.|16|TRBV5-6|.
CASSYKTGRVDQPQHF
TGTGCCAGCAGCTACAAAACAGGGAGGGTCGATCAGCCCCAGCATTTT
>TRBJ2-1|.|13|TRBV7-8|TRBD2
CASSLGLDNEQFF
TGTGCCAGCAGCTTGGGACTAGACAATGAGCAGTTCTTC
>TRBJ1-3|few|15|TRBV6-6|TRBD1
CASSTDRVSGNTIYF
TGTGCCAGCAGCACCGACAGGGTCTCTGGAAACACCATATATTTT
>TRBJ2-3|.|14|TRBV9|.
CASSDGRSTDTQYF
TGTGCCAGCAGCGACGGGAGAAGCACAGATACGCAGTATTTT
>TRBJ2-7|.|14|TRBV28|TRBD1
CASSSGTGSYEQYF
TGTGCCAGCTCTTCAGGGACAGGCTCCTACGAGCAGTACTTC
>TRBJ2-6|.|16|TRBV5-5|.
CASNIDPGTGANVLTF
TGTGCCAGCAACATTGACCCAGGAACTGGGGCCAACGTCCTGACTTTC
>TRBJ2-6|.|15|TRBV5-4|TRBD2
CASSPGLSGANVLTF
TGTGCCAGCAGTCCGGGACTATCTGGGGCCAACGTCCTGACTTTC
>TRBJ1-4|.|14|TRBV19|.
CASSISRENEKLFF
TGTGCCAGTAGTATTTCTCGAGAAAATGAAAAACTGTTTTTT
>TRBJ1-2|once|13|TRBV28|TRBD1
CASSLTGAYGYTF
TGTGCCAGCAGTCTTACAGGGGCCTATGGCTACACCTTC
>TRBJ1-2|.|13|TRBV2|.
CARGLNEPYGYTF
TGTGCCAGAGGACTCAATGAACCCTATGGCTACACCTTC
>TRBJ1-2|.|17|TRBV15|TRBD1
CATSRDRLAGGNYGYTF
TGTGCCACCAGCAGAGATCGTCTGGCAGGGGGGAACTATGGCTACACCTTC
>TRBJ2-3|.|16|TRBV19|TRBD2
CASSTSSGAGRDTQYF
TGTGCCAGTAGTACCTCTAGCGGAGCGGGTCGGGATACGCAGTATTTT
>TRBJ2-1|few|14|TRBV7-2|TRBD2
CASSSSGRKDEQFF
TGTGCCAGCAGCTCCAGCGGGAGAAAGGATGAGCAGTTCTTC
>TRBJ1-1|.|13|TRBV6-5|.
CASSYSSGAEAFF
TGTGCCAGCAGTTACTCGTCAGGGGCTGAAGCTTTCTTT
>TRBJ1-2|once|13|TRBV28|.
CASSLWAVHGYTF
TGTGCCAGCAGTTTATGGGCAGTACATGGCTACACCTTC
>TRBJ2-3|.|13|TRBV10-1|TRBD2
CASSASSGRTQYF
TGCGCCAGCAGTGCTAGTAGCGGGCGTACGCAGTATTTT
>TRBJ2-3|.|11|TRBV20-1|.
CSASKQDTQYF
TGCAGTGCTAGTAAACAAGATACGCAGTATTTT
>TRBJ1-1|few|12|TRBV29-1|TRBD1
CSVGQGSTEAFF
TGCAGCGTGGGACAGGGGAGCACTGAAGCTTTCTTT
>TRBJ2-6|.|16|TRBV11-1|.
CASSQGGYSGANVLTF
TGTGCCAGCAGCCAGGGGGGCTACTCTGGGGCCAACGTCCTGACTTTC
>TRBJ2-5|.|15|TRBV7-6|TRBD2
CASSPLAGVAETQYF
TGTGCCAGCAGCCCTCTAGCGGGAGTGGCGGAGACCCAGTACTTC
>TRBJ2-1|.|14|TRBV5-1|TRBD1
CASSSGTGDNEQFF
TGCGCCAGCAGTTCCGGGACAGGGGACAATGAGCAGTTCTTC
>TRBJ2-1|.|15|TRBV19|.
CASSIDSNHYNEQFF
TGTGCCAGTAGTATTGACTCAAACCACTACAATGAGCAGTTCTTC
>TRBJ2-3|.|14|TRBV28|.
CASSSGGRADTQYF
TGTGCCAGCAGTTCCGGTGGTCGGGCAGATACGCAGTATTTT
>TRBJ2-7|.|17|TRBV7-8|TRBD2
CASSLARTSGETYEQYF
TGTGCCAGCAGCTTAGCGAGGACTAGCGGTGAGACCTACGAGCAGTACTTC
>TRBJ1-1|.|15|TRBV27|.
CASNTIEGLNTEAFF
TGTGCCAGCAATACAATAGAGGGCCTGAACACTGAAGCTTTCTTT
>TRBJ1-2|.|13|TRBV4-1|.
CASSQAGGDGYTF
TGCGCCAGCAGCCAAGCTGGGGGCGATGGCTACACCTTC
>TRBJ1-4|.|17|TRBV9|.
CASSVDREGSTNEKLFF
TGTGCCAGCAGCGTAGATCGCGAGGGATCAACTAATGAAAAACTGTTTTTT
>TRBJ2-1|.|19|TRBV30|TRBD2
CAWSVPTSGSFYGESEQFF
TGTGCCTGGAGTGTACCGACTAGCGGGAGTTTCTACGGGGAAAGTGAGCAGTTCTTC
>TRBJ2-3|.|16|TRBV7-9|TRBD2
CASSFLAGGPGDTQYF
TGTGCCAGCAGCTTCTTAGCGGGAGGGCCCGGAGATACGCAGTATTTT
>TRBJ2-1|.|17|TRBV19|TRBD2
CASSIGATSGSYNEQFF
TGTGCCAGTAGTATAGGGGCCACTAGCGGGAGCTATAATGAGCAGTTCTTC
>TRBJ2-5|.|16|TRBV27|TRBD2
CASSLAGGALRETQYF
TGTGCCAGCAGTCTAGCGGGGGGAGCGCTTCGGGAGACCCAGTACTTC
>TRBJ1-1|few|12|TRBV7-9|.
CSSSLEYGEAFF
TGTTCCAGCAGCTTAGAGTACGGGGAAGCTTTCTTT
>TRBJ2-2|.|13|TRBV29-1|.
CSVSNRDTGELFF
TGCAGCGTTTCGAACAGGGACACCGGGGAGCTGTTTTTT
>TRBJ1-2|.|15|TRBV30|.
CAWSRRGVNNLGYTF
TGTGCCTGGAGTCGCCGGGGGGTGAATAACCTCGGCTACACCTTC
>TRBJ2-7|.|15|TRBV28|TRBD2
CASIPLAGGPYEQYF
TGTGCCAGCATACCCCTCGCGGGAGGTCCCTACGAGCAGTACTTC
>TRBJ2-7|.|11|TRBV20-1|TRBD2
CSARGAYEQYF
TGCAGTGCTCGGGGGGCCTACGAGCAGTACTTC